The T cell receptor (beta chain) under discussion was sequenced for a study of human T cells and chemical hapten exposure. The wider study: Small pooled library volume differences chiefly drove per-sample TCR yield variation.

Study-level results: Those TCRs sitting above 1 in 1000 frequency stayed the same with DPC sensitization.

Library preparation tagged each individual cDNA molecule with a unique molecular identifier. Original processing methods: TCRs per sample had a median of 95,638 and ranged from about 23,224 to 750,000. From the reads, TCRdb called clonotypes with MiXCR, one entry per CDR3 protein. The V and J calls here are based on TCRdb, not the publication. The sample holds around 120,000 distinct CDR3 sequences, 8% to 9.5% seen once. Extraction yielded total RNA from whole blood (unfractionated). The CDR3 is 14 amino acids. Germline-derived CDR1 and CDR2 are GTSNPN and SVGIG (reference sequence). Trimming took 6 bases from V and 3 from J, leaving 17 bases between them. In this sample, this clonotype turned up many times. Its antigen is currently unknown.

The rearrangement uses TRBV30 and TRBJ1-1, with a tentative D call TRBD1 (5 bases). The sequence was collected from a human donor in good health. Some clones in this sample may be carry-over from other donors' samples. Sequencing used whole blood. This chain's CDR3 is CACQRGVSDTEAFF. For the CDR3, the DNA is TGTGCCTGCCAGCGGGGGGTTTCTGACACTGAAGCTTTCTTT.